This T cell receptor beta chain was sequenced for a study of PD-L1 blockade in urothelial cancer. This clone was observed a few times. Generated by immunoSEQ multiplex PCR, the TCRdb table keeps only in-frame clones and is missing some. The table records 48,000 or so clones, more than 80% of them present only once. The time point was: peripheral blood 6 weeks after treatment start. Germline values: CDR1 GTSNPN, CDR2 SVGIG (reference sequence). Between the trimmed V and J ends, which lost 3 bases and 3 bases, there was a span of 9 bases. There are 13 residues in the CDR3. The genes are TRBV30 and TRBJ1-5; perhaps TRBD1 as D (5 bases). Sequencing used PBMCs, obtained around atezolizumab (anti-PD-L1) treatment. The TCR sequence derives from a man aged 70-80 years with urothelial cancer. This chain's CDR3 is CAWSPTANQPQHF. DNA for the CDR3: TGTGCCTGGAGCCCGACAGCCAATCAGCCCCAGCATTTT.